The entry that follows covers one TCR beta chain sequence. The sample originates from a study of control samples from healthy donors and cancer patients. With 7 bases removed from V and 3 bases from J, the gap between germline ends came to 9 bases. The germline V gene has CDR1 MNHEY and CDR2 SVGAGI. The CDR3 has 13 amino acids. TCRdb's copy holds only in-frame clones and misses some; the assay was immunoSEQ multiplex PCR. The data contain 130,000 or so clones, roughly nine tenths of them singletons. V gene TRBV6-5 combines with J gene TRBJ1-4; D call uncertain. The TCR comes from a man younger than 35 in good health. Material for sequencing was blood. The CDR3 coding sequence is TGTGCCAGCACGGACGGCCCTAATGAAAAACTGTTTTTT. This translates into CASTDGPNEKLFF.